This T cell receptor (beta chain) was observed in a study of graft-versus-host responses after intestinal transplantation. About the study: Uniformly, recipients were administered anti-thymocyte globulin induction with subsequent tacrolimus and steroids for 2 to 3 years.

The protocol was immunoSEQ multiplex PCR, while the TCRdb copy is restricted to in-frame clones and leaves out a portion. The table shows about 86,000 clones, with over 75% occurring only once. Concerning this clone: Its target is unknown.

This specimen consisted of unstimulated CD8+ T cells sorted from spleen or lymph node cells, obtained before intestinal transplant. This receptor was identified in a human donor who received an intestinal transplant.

The CDR3 DNA reads TGCGCCAGCAGCTTTGGACTAGCGGGAGTATTGGACACCGGGGAGCTGTTTTTT. This encodes CASSFGLAGVLDTGELFF. The chain employs TRBV5-1 and TRBJ2-2; 13 nucleotides agree with TRBD2. Germline V gene sequence: CDR1 SGHRS, CDR2 YFSETQ. The CDR3 has 18 residues. The J segment lost 3 bases and the V segment lost 2 bases, leaving 7 bases of the junction unmatched. The entire variable domain, with the rest obtained from reference TRBV5-1 and TRBJ2-2, is as follows: KAGVTQTPRYLIKTRGQQVTLSCSPISGHRSVSWYQQTPGQGLQFLFEYFSETQRNKGNFPGRFSGRQFSNSRSEMNVSTLELGDSALYLCASSFGLAGVLDTGELFFGEGSRLTVL.